The clone carrying this T cell receptor (beta chain) has more than one count but fewer than ten. The target antigen is unknown. This CDR3 is 17 amino acids long. The data belong to a study of vaccination effects on CD4 cells after COVID-19. Study-level background: Everyone in the study got two shots of either the BNT162b2 or mRNA-1273 vaccine. Findings and limits, study-wide: Substantial clonal contraction characterized both infection- and vaccine-induced clones late after vaccination.

Antigen-specific CD4+ T cells expanded by the ViraFEST assay with viral peptide pools were then sequenced. Following a roughly ten-day culture, CD4+ T cells were purified. Vaccinated participants had no history of SARS-CoV-2 infection and tested negative for nucleocapsid antibodies. Days 3 and 7 were when half the medium was replaced with IL-2 medium. The assay was immunoSEQ multiplex PCR, and TCRdb's table has in-frame clones only and misses some. The repertoire holds roughly 25,000 clones, with about 76% as singletons. Here the sequenced sample was CD4+ T cells from PBMCs cultured with SARS-CoV-2 spike peptides, taken before COVID-19 vaccination. The source of this sequence is a human donor who received a COVID-19 vaccine. V and J are TRBV21-1 and TRBJ1-1. TRBV21-1 is a pseudogene. The CDR3 DNA is TGTGCCAGCAGCATCACGAGGCTTCGTCAGGTCCACACTGAAGCTTTCTTT. It encodes CASSITRLRQVHTEAFF.